The 8 T cell receptor beta chains presented below share a single source sample, sequenced in a study of cytomegalovirus exposure and HLA in healthy donors. PCR involved 60 Vbeta and 13 Jbeta primers. Generated by immunoSEQ multiplex PCR, the TCRdb table keeps only in-frame clones and is missing some. The sample carries about 120,000 clones, about 80% recorded once. Sequencing input: PBMCs. These TCRs come from a man aged 55 to 70 in good health and CMV-seropositive.

As for this clone: A read error may account for a junction end that differs from germline. The chain is built from TRBV7-7 and TRBJ2-7, with a tentative D call TRBD2 (5 bases). In germline, CDR1 is SSHAT, CDR2 FNYEAQ (reference sequence). CDR3 length: 14 residues. The CDR3 bases are TGTGCTAGCAGCTTAGCAGCAACTAGCTACGAGCAGTACTTC. Translating gives CASSLAATSYEQYF.

This chain links TRBV7-3 with TRBJ1-1; no clear D. Germline V gene lookup returns CDR1 SGHTA and CDR2 FQGTGA. Trimming removed 1 base from V and 1 base from J, with 4 bases in between. This CDR3 is 13 amino acids long. CDR3 DNA sequence: TGTGCCAGCAGCTTAAACAAGAACACTGAAGCTTTCTTT. This encodes CASSLNKNTEAFF. The full variable domain, with the rest looked up from reference TRBV7-3 and TRBJ1-1, is GAGVSQTPSNKVTEKGKYVELRCDPISGHTALYWYRQSLGQGPEFLIYFQGTGAADDSGLPNDRFFAVRPEGSVSTLKIQRTERGDSAVYLCASSLNKNTEAFFGQGTRLTVV.

The chain has TRBV29-1 and TRBJ1-5, with D uncertain. The ends were cut back, 6 bases at V and 0 bases at J, with 15 bases in the middle. This CDR3 contains 15 residues. Germline values: CDR1 SQVTM, CDR2 ANQGSEA. The CDR3 here is CSVSTLAGSNQPQHF. In DNA form, the CDR3 reads TGCAGCGTGTCCACCCTGGCGGGTAGCAATCAGCCCCAGCATTTT.

CDR3 nucleotides: TGTGCCTGGAGTGTTGGGCATTCTAGCACAGATACGCAGTATTTT. Translating it yields CAWSVGHSSTDTQYF. V is TRBV30 and J is TRBJ2-3; D unresolved. The length of the CDR3 is 15 residues. V was cut by 0 bases and J by 0 bases, with 10 bases left in between. Germline assignment: CDR1 GTSNPN and CDR2 SVGIG (reference sequence).

The CDR3 region has the DNA TGTGCCAGCAGCCGGGGACAGAGTAACGCAGATACGCAGTATTTT. Protein product: CASSRGQSNADTQYF. The V and J genes are TRBV5-4 and TRBJ2-3, with 7 bases that match TRBD1. The V gene's germline CDR1 is SGHNT and CDR2 YYREEE (reference sequence). The CDR3 has 15 amino acids. The V segment lost 4 bases and the J segment 4 bases; nucleotides outside the gene matches: 9.

This chain links TRBV19 with TRBJ2-2; a weak D match, TRBD2 (6 bases). Trimming removed 5 bases at V and 6 bases at J, with 19 bases between. Per the germline V gene, CDR1 is LNHDA and CDR2 is SQIVND (reference sequence). The CDR3 totals 16 residues. CDR3 sequence (DNA): TGTGCCAGTAGTGCCCGGGACTTCCATCGGGCCGGGGAGCTGTTTTTT. This sequence encodes CASSARDFHRAGELFF.

This clone was found once. This sequence joins TRBV10-3 and TRBJ2-7; D is perhaps TRBD2 (5 bases). The CDR3 is 15 residues long. V dropped 5 bases and J dropped 4 bases, with 18 bases sitting between them. Germline V CDR1 and CDR2: ENHRY, SYGVKD. This CDR3 is CAISRPRDGLYEQYF. The CDR3 bases are TGTGCCATCAGTCGACCACGGGATGGGCTATACGAGCAGTACTTC.

This chain connects TRBV6-1 to TRBJ1-3; TRBD1 might be the D (6 bases). Germline-derived CDR1 and CDR2 are MNHNS and SASEGT. This CDR3 is 15 amino acids long. Trimming pared 6 bases from V and 5 bases from J, leaving 17 bases between. The CDR3 DNA is TGTGCCAGCAGAAAAACCGGGGGGGGGCGAAACACCATATATTTT. It is translated as CASRKTGGGRNTIYF.